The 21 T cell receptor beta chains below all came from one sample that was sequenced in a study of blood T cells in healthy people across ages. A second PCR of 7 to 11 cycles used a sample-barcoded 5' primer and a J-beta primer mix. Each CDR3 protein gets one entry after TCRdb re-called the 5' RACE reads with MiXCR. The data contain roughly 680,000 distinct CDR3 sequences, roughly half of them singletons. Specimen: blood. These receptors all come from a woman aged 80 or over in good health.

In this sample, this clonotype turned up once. The CDR3 bases are TGTGCCAGCAGTGGACTAGTAGATACGCAGTATTTT. Protein sequence: CASSGLVDTQYF. This rearrangement joins TRBV2 to TRBJ2-3; the D gene is possibly TRBD2 (6 bases). V was clipped by 4 bases and J by 5 bases, with 7 bases between them. The germline V gene encodes CDR1 SNHLY and CDR2 FYNNEI. There are 12 residues in the CDR3.

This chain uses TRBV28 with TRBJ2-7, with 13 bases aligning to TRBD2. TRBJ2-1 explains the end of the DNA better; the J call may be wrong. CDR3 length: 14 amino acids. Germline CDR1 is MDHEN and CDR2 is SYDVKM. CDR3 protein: CASRRLAGGYEQFF. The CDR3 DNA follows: TGTGCCAGCAGACGACTAGCGGGAGGCTACGAGCAGTTCTTC.

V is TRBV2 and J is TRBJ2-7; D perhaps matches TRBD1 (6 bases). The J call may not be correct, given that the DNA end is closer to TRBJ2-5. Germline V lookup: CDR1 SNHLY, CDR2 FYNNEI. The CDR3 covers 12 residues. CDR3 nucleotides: TGTGCCACCCGGACAGAGTTGCAGACCCAGTACTTC. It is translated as CATRTELQTQYF.

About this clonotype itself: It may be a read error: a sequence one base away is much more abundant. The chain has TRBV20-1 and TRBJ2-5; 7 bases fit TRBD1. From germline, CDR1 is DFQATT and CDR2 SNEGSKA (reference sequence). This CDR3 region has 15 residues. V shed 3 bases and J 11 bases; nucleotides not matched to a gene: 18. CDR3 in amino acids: CSASPNRGMKNEQYF. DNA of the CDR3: TGCAGTGCTAGTCCTAACAGGGGTATGAAGAATGAGCAGTACTTC.

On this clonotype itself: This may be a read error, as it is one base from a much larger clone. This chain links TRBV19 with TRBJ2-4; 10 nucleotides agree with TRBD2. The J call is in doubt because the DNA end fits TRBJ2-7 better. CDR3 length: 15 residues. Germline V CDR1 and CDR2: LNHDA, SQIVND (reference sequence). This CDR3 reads CPSSPLAGASYEQYF. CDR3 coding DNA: TGTCCCAGTAGTCCCCTAGCGGGGGCCTCCTACGAGCAGTACTTC.

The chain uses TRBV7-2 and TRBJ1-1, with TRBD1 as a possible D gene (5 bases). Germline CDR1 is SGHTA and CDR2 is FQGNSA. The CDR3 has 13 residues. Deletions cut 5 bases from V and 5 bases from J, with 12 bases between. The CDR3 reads CASSKQGRTEAFF. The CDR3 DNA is TGTGCCAGCAGCAAGCAGGGTAGAACTGAAGCTTTCTTT.

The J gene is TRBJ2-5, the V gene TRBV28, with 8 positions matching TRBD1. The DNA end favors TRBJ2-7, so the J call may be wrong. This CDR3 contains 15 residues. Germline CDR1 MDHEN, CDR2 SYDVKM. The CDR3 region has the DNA TGTGCCAGCAGTCGCCAAACAGGGGGTATCCACGAGCAGTACTTC. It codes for CASSRQTGGIHEQYF.

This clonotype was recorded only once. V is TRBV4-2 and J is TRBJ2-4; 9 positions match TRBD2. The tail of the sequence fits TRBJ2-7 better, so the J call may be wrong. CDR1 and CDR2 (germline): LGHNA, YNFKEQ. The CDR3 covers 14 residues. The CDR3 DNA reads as TGTGCCAGCAGCCAAGCTAGCGGGGTCTACGAGCAGTACTTC. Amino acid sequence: CASSQASGVYEQYF.

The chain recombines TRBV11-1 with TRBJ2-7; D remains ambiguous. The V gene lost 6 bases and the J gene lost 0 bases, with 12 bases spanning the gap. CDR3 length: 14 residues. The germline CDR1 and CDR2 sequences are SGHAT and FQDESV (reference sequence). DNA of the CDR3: TGTGCCAGCAGGGCAGGCGCCAGCTCCTACGAGCAGTACTTC. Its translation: CASRAGASSYEQYF.

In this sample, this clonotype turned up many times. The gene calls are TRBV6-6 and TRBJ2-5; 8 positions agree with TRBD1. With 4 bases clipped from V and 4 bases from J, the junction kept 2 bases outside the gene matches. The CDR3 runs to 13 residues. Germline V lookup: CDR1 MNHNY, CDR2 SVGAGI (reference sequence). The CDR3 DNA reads TGTGCCAGCAGTTCCACAGGGGGAGAGACCCAGTACTTC. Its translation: CASSSTGGETQYF.

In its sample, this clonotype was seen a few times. The CDR3 DNA sequence: TGTGCCAGCAGTTTAAGGGACGGTGTTGTTCAGTTCTTC. Amino acid sequence: CASSLRDGVVQFF. The V call is TRBV12-3 or TRBV12-4, the J call TRBJ2-1; D tentatively reads TRBD1 or TRBD2 (5 bases each). V lost 2 bases to trimming and J lost 13 bases, with 15 bases between them. This CDR3 is built from 13 residues.

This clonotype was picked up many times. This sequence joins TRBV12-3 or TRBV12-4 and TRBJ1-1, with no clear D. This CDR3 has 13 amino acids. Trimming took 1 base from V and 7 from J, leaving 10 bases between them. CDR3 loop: CASSLDEGDEAFF. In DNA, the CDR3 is TGTGCCAGCAGTTTAGACGAGGGAGATGAAGCTTTCTTT.

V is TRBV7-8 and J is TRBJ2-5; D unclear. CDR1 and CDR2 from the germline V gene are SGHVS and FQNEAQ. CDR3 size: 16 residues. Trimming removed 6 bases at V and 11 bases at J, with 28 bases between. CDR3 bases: TGTGCCAGCAGTCCTGGACGGCACCTTCTGGGCAATGAGCAGTACTTC. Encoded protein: CASSPGRHLLGNEQYF.

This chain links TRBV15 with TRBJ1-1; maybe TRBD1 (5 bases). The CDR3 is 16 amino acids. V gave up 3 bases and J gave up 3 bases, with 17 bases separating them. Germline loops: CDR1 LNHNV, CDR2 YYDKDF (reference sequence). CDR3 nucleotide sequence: TGTGCCACCAGCAGTGGGGACGGGCACTCGGACACTGAAGCTTTCTTT. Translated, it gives CATSSGDGHSDTEAFF.

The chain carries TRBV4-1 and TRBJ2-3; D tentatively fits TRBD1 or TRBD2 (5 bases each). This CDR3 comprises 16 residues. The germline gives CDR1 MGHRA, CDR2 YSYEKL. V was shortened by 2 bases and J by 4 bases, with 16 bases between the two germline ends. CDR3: CASSQFPGPQADTQYF. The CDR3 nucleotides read TGCGCCAGCAGCCAATTCCCGGGACCACAGGCAGATACGCAGTATTTT.

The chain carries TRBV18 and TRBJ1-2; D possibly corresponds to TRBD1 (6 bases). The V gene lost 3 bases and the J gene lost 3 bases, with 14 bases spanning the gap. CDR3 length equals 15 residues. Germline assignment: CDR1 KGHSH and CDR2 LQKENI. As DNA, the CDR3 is TGTGCCAGCTCACCCTTTGAGGAGGGGGACTATGGCTACACCTTC. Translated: CASSPFEEGDYGYTF.

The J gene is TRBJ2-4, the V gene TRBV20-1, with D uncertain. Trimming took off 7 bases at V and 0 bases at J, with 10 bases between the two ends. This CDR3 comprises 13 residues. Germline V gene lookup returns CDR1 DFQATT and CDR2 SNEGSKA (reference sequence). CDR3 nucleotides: TGCAGTGTCCATACATTAGCCAAAAACATTCAGTACTTC. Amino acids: CSVHTLAKNIQYF.

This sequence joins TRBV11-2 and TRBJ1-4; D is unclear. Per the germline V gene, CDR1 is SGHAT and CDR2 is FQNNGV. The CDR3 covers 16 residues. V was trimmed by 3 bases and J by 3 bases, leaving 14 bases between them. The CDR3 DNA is TGTGCCAGCAGCTTGGGGAAGCAGAGCTCTAATGAAAAACTGTTTTTT. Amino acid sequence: CASSLGKQSSNEKLFF.

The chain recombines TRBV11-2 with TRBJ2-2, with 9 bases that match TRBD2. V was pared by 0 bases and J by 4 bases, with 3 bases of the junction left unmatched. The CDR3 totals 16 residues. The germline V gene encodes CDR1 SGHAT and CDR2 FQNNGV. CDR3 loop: CASSLEGGRATGELFF. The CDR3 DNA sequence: TGTGCCAGCAGCTTAGAAGGCGGGAGGGCCACCGGGGAGCTGTTTTTT. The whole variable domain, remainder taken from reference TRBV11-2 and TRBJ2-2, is EAGVAQSPRYKIIEKRQSVAFWCNPISGHATLYWYQQILGQGPKLLIQFQNNGVVDDSQLPKDRFSAERLKGVDSTLKIQPAKLEDSAVYLCASSLEGGRATGELFFGEGSRLTVL.

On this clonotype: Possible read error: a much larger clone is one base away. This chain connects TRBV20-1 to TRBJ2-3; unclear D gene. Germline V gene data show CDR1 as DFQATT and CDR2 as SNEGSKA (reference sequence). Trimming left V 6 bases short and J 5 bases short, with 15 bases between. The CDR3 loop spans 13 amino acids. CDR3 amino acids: CSANLGYIDTQYF. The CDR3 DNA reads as TGCAGTGCGAATCTTGGGTACATAGATACGCAGTATTTT.

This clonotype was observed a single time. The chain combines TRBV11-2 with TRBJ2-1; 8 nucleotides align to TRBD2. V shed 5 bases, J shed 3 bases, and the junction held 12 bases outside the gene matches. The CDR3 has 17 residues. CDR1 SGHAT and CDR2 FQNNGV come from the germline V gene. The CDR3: CASSPLPPGGVYNEQFF. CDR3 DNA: TGTGCCAGCAGCCCCCTACCCCCGGGAGGGGTCTACAATGAGCAGTTCTTC.